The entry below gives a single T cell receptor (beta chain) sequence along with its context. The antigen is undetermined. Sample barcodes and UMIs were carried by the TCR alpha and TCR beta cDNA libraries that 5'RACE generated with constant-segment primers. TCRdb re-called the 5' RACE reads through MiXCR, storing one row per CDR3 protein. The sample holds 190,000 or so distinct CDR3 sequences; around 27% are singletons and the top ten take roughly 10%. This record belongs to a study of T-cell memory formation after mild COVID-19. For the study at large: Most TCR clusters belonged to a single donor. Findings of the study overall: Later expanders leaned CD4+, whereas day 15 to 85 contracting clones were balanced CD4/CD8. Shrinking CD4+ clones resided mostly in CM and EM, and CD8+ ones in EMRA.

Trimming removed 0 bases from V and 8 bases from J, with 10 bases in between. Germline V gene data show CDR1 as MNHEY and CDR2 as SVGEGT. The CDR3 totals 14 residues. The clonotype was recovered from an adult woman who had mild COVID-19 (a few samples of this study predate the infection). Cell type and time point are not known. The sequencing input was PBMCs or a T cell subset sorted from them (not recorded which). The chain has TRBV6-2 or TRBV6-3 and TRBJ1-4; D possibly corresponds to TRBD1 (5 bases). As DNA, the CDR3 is TGTGCCAGCAGTTACTCGGGGGAAGGAGAAAAACTGTTTTTT. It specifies CASSYSGEGEKLFF.